This TCR beta chain was sequenced in a study of T cells after yellow fever vaccination. Overall study: The fractions with low cell numbers were processed using SMART-Seq v4 Ultra Low Input. General observations from the study: Abundant contaminating clonotypes from the bulk population could appear in FACS-sorted repertoires.

Making TCR cDNA involved 5'RACE template switching, which added UMIs and a universal primer site. MiXCR, run by TCRdb on the 5' RACE reads, gives a single entry per CDR3 protein. The profile shows hundreds of thousands of distinct CDR3 sequences, roughly 13% of them singletons. V lost 9 bases to trimming and J lost 4 bases; unmatched junction nucleotides: 7. This CDR3 is 13 amino acids long. Germline values: CDR1 MGHDK, CDR2 SYGVNS. As for this clonotype: Its antigen is not identified.

This TCR was recovered from a man between 25 and 39 years old who received the YFV17D yellow fever vaccine. This rearrangement joins TRBV25-1 to TRBJ2-7; the match to TRBD1 covers 9 bases. The specimen comprised PBMCs, sampled on the day of the yellow fever booster vaccination. The CDR3 sequence: CARAGTGLYEQYF. As DNA, the CDR3 is TGTGCCAGAGCCGGGACAGGGTTGTACGAGCAGTACTTC.